This TCR beta chain was captured by sequencing in a study of T cell changes during pregnancy in multiple sclerosis. The CDR3 spans 17 residues. V shed 0 bases, J shed 7 bases, and the junction held 14 bases outside the gene matches. In germline, CDR1 is SGDLS, CDR2 YYNGEE. Method: immunoSEQ multiplex PCR; TCRdb's copy keeps in-frame clones and lacks some. The table has 70,000 to 85,000 clones, roughly 94% seen once. This TCR derives from a female donor with multiple sclerosis, enrolled in a pregnancy study. The chain has TRBV9 and TRBJ2-5, with 8 positions matching TRBD1. The sample was peripheral blood, taken before pregnancy. The CDR3 nucleotides are TGTGCCAGCAGCGTAGAGGGTCCAGGGGGCTATCGGGGGACCCAGTACTTC. As protein: CASSVEGPGGYRGTQYF.